Listed below are T cell receptor beta chains from one sample, sequenced in a study of blood T cell repertoires in COVID-19. Profiling relied on immunoSEQ multiplex PCR, and the TCRdb table lists in-frame clones only, not all of them. The table shows more than 100,000 clones, with about 88% occurring only once. Sequencing was performed on peripheral blood. These receptors were taken from an elderly woman with acute or convalescent COVID-19. Each CDR3 is given with its conserved first and last residue. Fields, in order: V gene, J gene, D gene, CDR3 protein. D genes are given only for firm matches.

v_gene: TRBV10-3
j_gene: TRBJ2-7
d_gene: TRBD1
CDR3aa: CAISDGTGHYEQYF

v_gene: TRBV29-1
j_gene: TRBJ1-1
d_gene: -
CDR3aa: CSVGPGSDTEAFF

v_gene: TRBV6-5
j_gene: TRBJ1-1
d_gene: TRBD1
CDR3aa: CASRARTGLNTEAFF

v_gene: TRBV5-1
j_gene: TRBJ2-5
d_gene: -
CDR3aa: CASSLGRETQYF

v_gene: TRBV27
j_gene: TRBJ2-2
d_gene: TRBD1
CDR3aa: CASKNRDRVRPNTGELFF

v_gene: TRBV5-1
j_gene: TRBJ2-2
d_gene: -
CDR3aa: CASSRQGSGELFF

v_gene: TRBV23-1
j_gene: TRBJ1-4
d_gene: -
CDR3aa: CASGYRESNEKLFF

v_gene: TRBV6-6
j_gene: TRBJ1-5
d_gene: -
CDR3aa: CASSYLQSNQPQHF

v_gene: TRBV7-2
j_gene: TRBJ1-4
d_gene: -
CDR3aa: CASSTQTDGEKLFF

v_gene: TRBV7-9
j_gene: TRBJ1-2
d_gene: TRBD1
CDR3aa: CASSPGTGAPYGYTF

v_gene: TRBV29-1
j_gene: TRBJ1-2
d_gene: TRBD1
CDR3aa: CRVSGTGNDNYGYTF

v_gene: TRBV19
j_gene: TRBJ1-5
d_gene: -
CDR3aa: CASSIGRNQPQHF

v_gene: TRBV6-6
j_gene: TRBJ2-3
d_gene: TRBD2
CDR3aa: CATEGTSGISTDTQYF

v_gene: TRBV5-1
j_gene: TRBJ1-4
d_gene: -
CDR3aa: CASSFGRTNEKLFF

v_gene: TRBV27
j_gene: TRBJ1-5
d_gene: -
CDR3aa: CASRGRSNQPQHF

v_gene: TRBV11-2
j_gene: TRBJ1-5
d_gene: TRBD1
CDR3aa: CASSSGTGLNQPQHF

v_gene: TRBV7-2
j_gene: TRBJ2-7
d_gene: -
CDR3aa: CASSLGYGGGSSYEQYF

v_gene: TRBV12-3/TRBV12-4
j_gene: TRBJ2-7
d_gene: -
CDR3aa: CASSRDSGYEQYF

v_gene: TRBV5-5
j_gene: TRBJ1-4
d_gene: -
CDR3aa: CASSLGGREKLFF

v_gene: TRBV14
j_gene: TRBJ2-7
d_gene: -
CDR3aa: CASSQDLVAVGPDDEQYF

v_gene: TRBV12-3/TRBV12-4
j_gene: TRBJ1-3
d_gene: -
CDR3aa: CASSPGNGNTIYF

v_gene: TRBV5-8
j_gene: TRBJ1-2
d_gene: TRBD1
CDR3aa: CASSLIDRAIYGYTF

v_gene: TRBV29-1
j_gene: TRBJ1-5
d_gene: TRBD1
CDR3aa: CSVGQGGGDQPQHF

v_gene: TRBV30
j_gene: TRBJ1-1
d_gene: -
CDR3aa: CAWSQGGVTEAFF

v_gene: TRBV7-9
j_gene: TRBJ2-1
d_gene: TRBD2
CDR3aa: CASSPPLAGEHNEQFF

v_gene: TRBV18
j_gene: TRBJ1-2
d_gene: TRBD1
CDR3aa: CASSPGTGGLYGYTF

v_gene: TRBV6-2/TRBV6-3
j_gene: TRBJ2-5
d_gene: TRBD2
CDR3aa: CASSFQTSLETQYF

v_gene: TRBV12-3/TRBV12-4
j_gene: TRBJ1-1
d_gene: -
CDR3aa: CASRRRQEGEAFF

v_gene: TRBV6-5
j_gene: TRBJ2-7
d_gene: TRBD2
CDR3aa: CASSLGTSGRAVQYF

v_gene: TRBV5-6
j_gene: TRBJ2-1
d_gene: TRBD2
CDR3aa: CASRRLAGGGGEQFF

v_gene: TRBV3-1/TRBV3-2
j_gene: TRBJ2-3
d_gene: TRBD2
CDR3aa: CASSLAGAFTDTQYF

v_gene: TRBV7-9
j_gene: TRBJ1-1
d_gene: -
CDR3aa: CASSFQGNTEAFF

v_gene: TRBV5-4
j_gene: TRBJ2-5
d_gene: TRBD2
CDR3aa: CASSLGLAGVTRLGETQYF

v_gene: TRBV19
j_gene: TRBJ2-7
d_gene: -
CDR3aa: CASSSGAWSEQYF

v_gene: TRBV3-1/TRBV3-2
j_gene: TRBJ1-1
d_gene: -
CDR3aa: CASSQEGPVLGAFF

v_gene: TRBV11-2
j_gene: TRBJ2-3
d_gene: -
CDR3aa: CASSLKTLWGRPRDTQYF

v_gene: TRBV18
j_gene: TRBJ1-6
d_gene: -
CDR3aa: CASSPDVGNSPLHF

v_gene: TRBV2
j_gene: TRBJ2-6
d_gene: TRBD2
CDR3aa: CASSAQRGAGANVLTF

v_gene: TRBV5-1
j_gene: TRBJ2-7
d_gene: TRBD1
CDR3aa: CASSLGQGLSYEQYF

v_gene: TRBV7-2
j_gene: TRBJ1-2
d_gene: -
CDR3aa: CASSIKAEGYGYTF

v_gene: TRBV5-6
j_gene: TRBJ1-2
d_gene: -
CDR3aa: CASSLRDIVSNYGYTF

v_gene: TRBV19
j_gene: TRBJ2-2
d_gene: -
CDR3aa: CASWHGELFF

v_gene: TRBV20-1
j_gene: TRBJ2-7
d_gene: -
CDR3aa: CSASGRGPVYEQYF

v_gene: TRBV15
j_gene: TRBJ2-5
d_gene: -
CDR3aa: CATSRDRYQETQYF

v_gene: TRBV6-2/TRBV6-3
j_gene: TRBJ1-2
d_gene: -
CDR3aa: CASSPATGQTDF

v_gene: TRBV5-6
j_gene: TRBJ1-2
d_gene: -
CDR3aa: CASSLTGTRGYTF

v_gene: TRBV5-1
j_gene: TRBJ2-3
d_gene: TRBD1
CDR3aa: CASSLTGVMLVADTQYF

v_gene: TRBV7-9
j_gene: TRBJ1-6
d_gene: -
CDR3aa: CASSRGGGSRLNSPLHF

v_gene: TRBV5-8
j_gene: TRBJ2-2
d_gene: TRBD2
CDR3aa: CATGIQFAGEYTGELFF

v_gene: TRBV2
j_gene: TRBJ1-1
d_gene: TRBD1
CDR3aa: CASTPRAGQGNTEAFF

v_gene: TRBV20-1
j_gene: TRBJ1-4
d_gene: -
CDR3aa: CSASVDLGEKLFF

v_gene: TRBV7-8
j_gene: TRBJ2-5
d_gene: TRBD2
CDR3aa: CASSLRLAGGPETQYF

v_gene: TRBV9
j_gene: TRBJ2-7
d_gene: -
CDR3aa: CASSVLADGLYEQYF

v_gene: TRBV9
j_gene: TRBJ2-1
d_gene: -
CDR3aa: CASSQGLGSYNEQFF

v_gene: TRBV30
j_gene: TRBJ2-3
d_gene: -
CDR3aa: CAWRKRQITDTQYF

v_gene: TRBV19
j_gene: TRBJ1-2
d_gene: TRBD1
CDR3aa: CASSTTGQASRDGYTF

v_gene: TRBV12-3/TRBV12-4
j_gene: TRBJ1-4
d_gene: -
CDR3aa: CASSWEGVGKLFF

v_gene: TRBV5-1
j_gene: TRBJ2-7
d_gene: TRBD1
CDR3aa: CASSWITGQGREQYF

v_gene: TRBV21-1
j_gene: TRBJ1-1
d_gene: -
CDR3aa: CASSPRKTGTLCGTEAFF

v_gene: TRBV19
j_gene: TRBJ1-2
d_gene: TRBD1
CDR3aa: CASVGTGGFGGYTF